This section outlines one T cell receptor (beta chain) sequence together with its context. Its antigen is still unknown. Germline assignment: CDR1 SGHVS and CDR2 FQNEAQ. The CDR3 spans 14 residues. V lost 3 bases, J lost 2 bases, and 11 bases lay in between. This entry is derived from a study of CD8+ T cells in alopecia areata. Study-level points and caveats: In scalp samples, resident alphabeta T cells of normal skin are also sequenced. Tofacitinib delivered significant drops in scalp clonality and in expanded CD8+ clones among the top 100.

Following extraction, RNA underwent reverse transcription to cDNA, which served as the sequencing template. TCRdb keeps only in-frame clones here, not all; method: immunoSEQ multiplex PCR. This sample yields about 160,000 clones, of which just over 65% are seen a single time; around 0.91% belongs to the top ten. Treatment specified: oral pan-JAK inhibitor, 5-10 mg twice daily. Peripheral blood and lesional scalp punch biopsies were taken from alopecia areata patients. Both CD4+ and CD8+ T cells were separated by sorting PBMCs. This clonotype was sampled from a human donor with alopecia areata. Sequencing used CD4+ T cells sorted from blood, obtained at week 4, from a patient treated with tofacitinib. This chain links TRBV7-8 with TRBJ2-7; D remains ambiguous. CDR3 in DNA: TGTGCCAGCAGCTTGGGTAGACCCACCTACGAGCAGTACTTC. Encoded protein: CASSLGRPTYEQYF.